The rows below give T cell receptor beta chains drawn from one sample of a study of Ad26.COV2.S vaccination and SARS-CoV-2 variants. Libraries were prepared by immunoSEQ multiplex PCR; TCRdb keeps only in-frame clonotypes and omits some of them. The sample consists of about 410,000 clones, about nine tenths of them appearing once. The material was peripheral blood, obtained in a trial of Ad26.COV2.S vaccine versus placebo. Receptors originate from a person aged 18 to 65 who received the Ad26.COV2.S COVID-19 vaccine or a placebo. CDR3s include the opening cysteine and the closing phenylalanine or tryptophan.

>TRBV6-4|TRBJ2-7
CASSVTPGAEQYF
>TRBV6-2/TRBV6-3|TRBJ2-7
CASSFRLSIGAYEQYF
>TRBV2|TRBJ2-5
CASSGASGSGETQYF
>TRBV7-3|TRBJ2-3
CASSETGAPDTQYF
>TRBV3-1/TRBV3-2|TRBJ2-6
CASIGEGSRRSGANVLTF
>TRBV19|TRBJ1-1
CASSRQGFSTEAFF
>TRBV5-5|TRBJ2-1
CASSLARGASSYNEQFF
>TRBV29-1|TRBJ1-2
CSVPFRGVTGGYTF
>TRBV28|TRBJ2-7
CASSLKRTGDEQYF
>TRBV6-5|TRBJ2-2
CASTIDDGWSGELFF
>TRBV20-1|TRBJ2-1
CSASRGLGTNEQFF
>TRBV3-1/TRBV3-2|TRBJ2-1
CASSQLRGREQFF
>TRBV28|TRBJ1-1
CASFAAMNTEAFF
>TRBV4-2|TRBJ2-1
CASSQAGEREGYEQFF
>TRBV10-3|TRBJ2-7
CAISRLGRGYEQYF
>TRBV28|TRBJ2-1
CASIRASGRNEQFF
>TRBV5-4|TRBJ1-1
CASSLDHLNTEAFF
>TRBV28|TRBJ2-5
CASRIGTGGRETQYF
>TRBV5-4|TRBJ2-1
CASSLLAGADNEQFF
>TRBV7-3|TRBJ2-6
CASSLSGASGANVLTF
>TRBV3-1/TRBV3-2|TRBJ2-1
CASSIGSGRSSYNEQFF
>TRBV21-1|TRBJ1-5
CASSKRQDTTYSNQPQHF